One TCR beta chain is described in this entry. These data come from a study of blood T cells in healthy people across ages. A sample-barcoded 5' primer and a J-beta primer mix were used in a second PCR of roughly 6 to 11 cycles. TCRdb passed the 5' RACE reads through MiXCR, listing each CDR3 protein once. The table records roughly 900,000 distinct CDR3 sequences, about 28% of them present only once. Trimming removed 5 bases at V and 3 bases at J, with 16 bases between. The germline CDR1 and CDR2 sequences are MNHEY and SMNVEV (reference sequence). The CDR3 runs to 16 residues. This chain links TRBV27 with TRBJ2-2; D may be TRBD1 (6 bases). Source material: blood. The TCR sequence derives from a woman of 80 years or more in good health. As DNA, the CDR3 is TGTGCCAGCAGTCCCGGTGGAACAGGGTACACCGGGGAGCTGTTTTTT. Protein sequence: CASSPGGTGYTGELFF.